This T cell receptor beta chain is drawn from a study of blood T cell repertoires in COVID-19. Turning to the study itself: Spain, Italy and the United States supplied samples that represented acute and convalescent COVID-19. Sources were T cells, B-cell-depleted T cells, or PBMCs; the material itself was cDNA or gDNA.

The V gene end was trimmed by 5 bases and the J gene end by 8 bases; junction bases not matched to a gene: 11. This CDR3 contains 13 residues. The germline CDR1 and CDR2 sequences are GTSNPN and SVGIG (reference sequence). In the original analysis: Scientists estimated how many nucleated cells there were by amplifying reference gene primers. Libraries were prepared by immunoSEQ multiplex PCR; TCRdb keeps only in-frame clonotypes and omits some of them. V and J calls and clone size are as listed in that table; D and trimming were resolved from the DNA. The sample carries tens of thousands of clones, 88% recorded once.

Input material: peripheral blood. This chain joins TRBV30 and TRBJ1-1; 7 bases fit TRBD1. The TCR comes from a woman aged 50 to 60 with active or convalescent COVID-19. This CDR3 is CAWATGASREAFF. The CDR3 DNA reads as TGTGCCTGGGCTACAGGGGCTAGTCGGGAAGCTTTCTTT.